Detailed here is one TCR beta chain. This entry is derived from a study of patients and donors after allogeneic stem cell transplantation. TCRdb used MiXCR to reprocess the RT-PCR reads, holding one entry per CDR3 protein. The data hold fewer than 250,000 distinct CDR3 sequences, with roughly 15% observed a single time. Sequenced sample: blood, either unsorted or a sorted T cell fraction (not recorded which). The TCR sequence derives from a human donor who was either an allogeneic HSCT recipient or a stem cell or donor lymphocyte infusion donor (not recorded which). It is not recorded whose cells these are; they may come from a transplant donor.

CDR3 nucleotide sequence: TGTGCCAGCAGCCCGTCTCAGGGATCCACTGAAGCTTTCTTT. This sequence encodes CASSPSQGSTEAFF. This rearrangement joins TRBV5-4 to TRBJ1-1; D may be TRBD1 (5 bases). Germline CDR1 is SGHNT and CDR2 is YYREEE (reference sequence). There are 14 residues in the CDR3. Trimming cost V 4 bases and J 4 bases, with 14 bases left between them.